Detailed here is one T cell receptor (beta chain). What it binds is unknown. The libraries of TRB cDNA were constructed through 5' RACE using UMI labels. No DNA is given; TCRdb re-called the 5' RACE reads and lists each CDR3 protein once. Its table lists some 140,000 distinct CDR3 sequences. The data stem from a study of CXCR3-negative and CXCR3-positive naive CD8 T cells. Study-wide findings and caveats: Similar TRBV-TRBJ usage was seen in naive cells (both CXCR3-negative and CXCR3-positive), but memory cells differed. Upon cryopreservation, CXCR3 expression partially decreased, and most assays used fresh PBMCs. Comparably high diversity marked both naive subsets, whereas memory CD8+ cells had much lower diversity. Hydrophobicity was higher for TRB CDR3s found in CXCR3-positive naive cells than in CXCR3-negative naive cells.

Germline lookup yields CDR1 MNHNY and CDR2 SVGAGI (reference sequence). This CDR3 is 15 amino acids long. Sequenced: naive CXCR3+ CD8+ T cells from blood. The subset: CD45RO-CCR7+CD27+CD95- naive CD8+ T cells expressing CXCR3 (TNR3+). The clonotype comes from a human donor in good health. Some clones in this sample may be carry-over from other donors' samples. The chain carries TRBV6-6 and TRBJ2-7; TCRdb outputs TRBD1, but without DNA this stays unchecked. CDR3 residues: CASSYKGTGTGEQYF.